These T cell receptor beta chains were read from a single sample in a study of beta chain features in type 1 diabetes. Sequenced by immunoSEQ multiplex PCR; TCRdb stores in-frame clones only, minus some. The sample consists of some 700,000 clones, roughly 13% of them appearing once. Input material: naive CD4+ T cells from blood. These TCRs come from a man between 18 and 29 years old with type 1 diabetes. Both conserved end residues are part of each CDR3. The D gene is left open where the match is weak. Clone size is stated in some rows and not others, as once, few, many or a class when expanded.

d_call,j_call,v_call,clone_size,cdr3_nt,cdr3_aa
.,TRBJ1-5,TRBV7-6,.,TGTGCCAGCAGCTTAGAGGGCGGGCAGCCCCAGCATTTT,CASSLEGGQPQHF
.,TRBJ2-7,TRBV5-1,.,TGCGCCAGCAGCTTGACCCCCTACGAGCAGTACTTC,CASSLTPYEQYF
.,TRBJ2-3,TRBV5-4,few,TGTGCCAGCAGCCGGGGGACAGATACGCAGTATTTT,CASSRGTDTQYF
.,TRBJ1-5,TRBV19,.,TGTGCCAGTAATACGGAGGCAGGGAATCAGCCCCAGCATTTT,CASNTEAGNQPQHF
.,TRBJ1-2,TRBV27,.,TGTGCCAGCAGTCCTATGGGGGTCGGCTACACCTTC,CASSPMGVGYTF
TRBD2,TRBJ2-3,TRBV29-1,few,TGCAGCGTTAGGGCTAGCGGTTCCACAGATACGCAGTATTTT,CSVRASGSTDTQYF
.,TRBJ1-2,TRBV30,.,TGTGCCTGGAGTCCTGCGTATGGCTACACCTTC,CAWSPAYGYTF
TRBD1,TRBJ2-2,TRBV7-9,.,TGTGCCAGCAGACTACAGGGGGACACCGGGGAGCTGTTTTTT,CASRLQGDTGELFF
.,TRBJ1-2,TRBV10-3,few,TGTGCCACACGGAGGGCGGCAGACCAGGGTCAGGGCTACACCTTC,CATRRAADQGQGYTF
TRBD1,TRBJ1-5,TRBV30,.,TGTGCCCTCACGCCGGGGACAGAAAGCAATCAGCCCCAGCATTTT,CALTPGTESNQPQHF
.,TRBJ1-1,TRBV5-6,.,TGTGCCAGCAGGAGGGCCCTGAACACTGAAGCTTTCTTT,CASRRALNTEAFF
.,TRBJ2-7,TRBV10-3,.,TGTGCCATCAGACCAGGGGTCCAGTACGAGCAGTACTTC,CAIRPGVQYEQYF
.,TRBJ2-3,TRBV27,.,TGTGCCAGCAGTTTTGGGGGATGGCTGACAGATACGCAGTATTTT,CASSFGGWLTDTQYF
.,TRBJ1-2,TRBV7-9,.,TGTGCCATCCACTTGGGCAGGGACTATGGCTACACCTTC,CAIHLGRDYGYTF
.,TRBJ2-5,TRBV7-3,.,TGTGCCAGCAGCTTAGGCCAGGGGAACCAAGAGACCCAGTACTTC,CASSLGQGNQETQYF
.,TRBJ2-7,TRBV15,.,TGTGCCACCAGCAGACCGACACTCGCCTACGAGCAGTACTTC,CATSRPTLAYEQYF
.,TRBJ2-3,TRBV7-8,.,TGTGCCAGCAGTCCCAGAGTCGCGGATACGCAGTATTTT,CASSPRVADTQYF
.,TRBJ1-1,TRBV30,.,TGTGCCTGGAGTCGGGGAGAGGGCACTGAAGCTTTCTTT,CAWSRGEGTEAFF
.,TRBJ2-3,TRBV30,.,TGTGCCTGGAGCGTGAGCACAGATACGCAGTATTTT,CAWSVSTDTQYF
.,TRBJ1-5,TRBV6-4,.,TGTGCCAGCAGTCCAGAGTACAATCAGCCCCAGCATTTT,CASSPEYNQPQHF
TRBD1,TRBJ1-1,TRBV6-5,.,TGTGCCAGCAGTTCCTTGACAGGGGAGAACACTGAAGCTTTCTTT,CASSSLTGENTEAFF
.,TRBJ1-4,TRBV6-1,.,TGTGCCAGTACCCGGGGGATCGGCGAAAAACTGTTTTTT,CASTRGIGEKLFF
.,TRBJ2-7,TRBV5-1,.,TGCGCCAGCCAGGCCGGGGGAGCAGCCTACGAGCAGTACTTC,CASQAGGAAYEQYF
TRBD2,TRBJ2-3,TRBV7-3,.,TGTGCCAGCAGTTTAAGCCCGGAGCGGGGGAGCACAGATACGCAGTATTTT,CASSLSPERGSTDTQYF
.,TRBJ2-2,TRBV2,.,TGTGCCAGCAGTGAAGAGGGTTACACCGGGGAGCTGTTTTTT,CASSEEGYTGELFF
.,TRBJ1-4,TRBV9,.,TGTGCCAGCAGCGTAGATCTAGTAGCTGAAAAACTGTTTTTT,CASSVDLVAEKLFF
.,TRBJ2-3,TRBV6-6,.,TGTGCCAGCAGTCCCCCTGGGGCCAGAGGCACAGATACGCAGTATTTT,CASSPPGARGTDTQYF
.,TRBJ2-5,TRBV5-4,.,TGTGCCAGCAGCTTGGACACAGGTCAAGAGACCCAGTACTTC,CASSLDTGQETQYF
.,TRBJ2-1,TRBV5-6,few,TGTGCCAGCAGCCCCATTGGTTCATACAATGAGCAGTTCTTC,CASSPIGSYNEQFF
.,TRBJ2-5,TRBV15,.,TGTGCCACCAGCAGAGATCGGGAGGCAGGGGGCGCCGAGACCCAGTACTTC,CATSRDREAGGAETQYF
.,TRBJ1-1,TRBV27,few,TGTGCCAGCAGATCGAACACTGAAGCTTTCTTT,CASRSNTEAFF
TRBD1,TRBJ1-4,TRBV7-9,few,TGTGCCAGCAGCCCGGGACAGGGTGAGCGGAAACTGTTTTTT,CASSPGQGERKLFF
.,TRBJ1-5,TRBV19,few,TGTGCCAGTAGCAATATGGGGGGGAGCAATCAGCCCCAGCATTTT,CASSNMGGSNQPQHF
.,TRBJ2-1,TRBV28,few,TGTGCCAGCAGTCGAACAGGGTCAAATGAGCAGTTCTTC,CASSRTGSNEQFF
.,TRBJ1-1,TRBV10-3,few,TGTGCCATCAGTGGCCAGGAGGACACTGAAGCTTTCTTT,CAISGQEDTEAFF
.,TRBJ2-7,TRBV6-5,.,TGTGCCAGCGGTCGGGGGGCGAGGTGGGAGCAGTACTTC,CASGRGARWEQYF
.,TRBJ2-1,TRBV5-1,.,TGCGCCAGCAGCTTTTTCACCCCGGACAATGAGCAGTTCTTC,CASSFFTPDNEQFF
.,TRBJ2-2,TRBV7-3,few,TGTGCCAGCAGCTTATCGTTCAGAACAACCGGGGAGCTGTTTTTT,CASSLSFRTTGELFF